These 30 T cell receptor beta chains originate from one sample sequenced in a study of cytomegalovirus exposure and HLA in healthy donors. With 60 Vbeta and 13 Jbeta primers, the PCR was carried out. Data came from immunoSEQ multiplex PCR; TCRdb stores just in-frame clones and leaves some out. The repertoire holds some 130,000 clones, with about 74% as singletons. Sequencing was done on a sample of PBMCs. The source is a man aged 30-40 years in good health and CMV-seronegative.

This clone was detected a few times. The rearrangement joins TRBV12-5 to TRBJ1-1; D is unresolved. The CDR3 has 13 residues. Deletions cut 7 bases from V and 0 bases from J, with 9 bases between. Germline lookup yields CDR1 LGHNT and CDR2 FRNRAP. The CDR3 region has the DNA TGTGCTAGTGCCGAGCAATTGAACACTGAAGCTTTCTTT. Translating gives CASAEQLNTEAFF. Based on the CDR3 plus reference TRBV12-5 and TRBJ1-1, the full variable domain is DARVTQTPRHKVTEMGQEVTMRCQPILGHNTVFWYRQTMMQGLELLAYFRNRAPLDDSGMPKDRFSAEMPDATLATLKIQPSEPRDSAVYFCASAEQLNTEAFFGQGTRLTVV.

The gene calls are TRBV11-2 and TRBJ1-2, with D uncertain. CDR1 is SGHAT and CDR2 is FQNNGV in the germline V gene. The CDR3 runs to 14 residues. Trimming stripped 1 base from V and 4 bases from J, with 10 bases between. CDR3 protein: CASSLGEFGYGYTF. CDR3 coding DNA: TGTGCCAGCAGCTTAGGGGAGTTCGGCTATGGCTACACCTTC.

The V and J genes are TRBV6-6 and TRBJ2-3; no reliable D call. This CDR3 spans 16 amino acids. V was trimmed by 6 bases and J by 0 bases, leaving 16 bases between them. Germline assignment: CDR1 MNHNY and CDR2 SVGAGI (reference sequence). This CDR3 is CASSPLSHVSTDTQYF. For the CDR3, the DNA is TGTGCCAGCAGCCCCTTAAGCCACGTCAGCACAGATACGCAGTATTTT.

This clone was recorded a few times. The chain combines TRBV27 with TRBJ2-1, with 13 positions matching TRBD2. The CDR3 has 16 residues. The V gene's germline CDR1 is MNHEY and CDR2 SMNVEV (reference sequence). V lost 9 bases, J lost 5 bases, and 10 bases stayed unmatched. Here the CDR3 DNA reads TGTGCCAGTCTCCCGTGGACTAGCGGGAGCGACAATGAGCAGTTCTTC. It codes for CASLPWTSGSDNEQFF.

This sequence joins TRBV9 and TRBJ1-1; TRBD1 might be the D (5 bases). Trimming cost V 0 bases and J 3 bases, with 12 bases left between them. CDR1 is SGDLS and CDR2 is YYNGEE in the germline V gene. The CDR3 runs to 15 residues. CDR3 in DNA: TGTGCCAGCAGCGTAGGTCTGGGGCTGGACACTGAAGCTTTCTTT. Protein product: CASSVGLGLDTEAFF.

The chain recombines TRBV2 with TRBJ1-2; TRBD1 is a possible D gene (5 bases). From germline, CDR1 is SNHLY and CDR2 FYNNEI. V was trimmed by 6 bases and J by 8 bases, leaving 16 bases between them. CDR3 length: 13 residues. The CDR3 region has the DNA TGTGCCAGCAGGGTTTTAGCGGGGGACGGCTACACCTTC. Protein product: CASRVLAGDGYTF. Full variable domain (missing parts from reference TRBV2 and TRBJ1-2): EPEVTQTPSHQVTQMGQEVILRCVPISNHLYFYWYRQILGQKVEFLVSFYNNEISEKSEIFDDQFSVERPDGSNFTLKIRSTKLEDSAMYFCASRVLAGDGYTFGSGTRLTVV.

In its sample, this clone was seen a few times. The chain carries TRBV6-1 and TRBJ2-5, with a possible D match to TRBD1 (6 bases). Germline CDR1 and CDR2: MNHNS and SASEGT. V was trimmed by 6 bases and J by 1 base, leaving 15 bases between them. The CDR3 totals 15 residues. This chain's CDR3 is CASSPETGPQETQYF. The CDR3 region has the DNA TGTGCCAGCAGCCCTGAAACAGGGCCCCAAGAGACCCAGTACTTC.

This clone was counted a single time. The CDR3 DNA is TGTGCCAGCAGCCAAGTTGGGCGGGGATACGAGCAGTACTTC. Residues: CASSQVGRGYEQYF. This chain uses TRBV4-2 with TRBJ2-7, with D possibly matching TRBD2 (6 bases). CDR1 is LGHNA and CDR2 is YNFKEQ in the germline V gene. The CDR3 runs to 14 residues. V was shortened by 1 base and J by 4 bases, with 11 bases between the two germline ends.

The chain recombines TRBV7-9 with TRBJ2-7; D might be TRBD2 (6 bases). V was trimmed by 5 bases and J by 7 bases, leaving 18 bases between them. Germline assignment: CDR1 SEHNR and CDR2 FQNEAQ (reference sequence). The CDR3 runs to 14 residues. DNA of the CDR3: TGTGCCAGCAGCCCCGGGAGAGGGCCTGAGGAGCAGTACTTC. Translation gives CASSPGRGPEEQYF.

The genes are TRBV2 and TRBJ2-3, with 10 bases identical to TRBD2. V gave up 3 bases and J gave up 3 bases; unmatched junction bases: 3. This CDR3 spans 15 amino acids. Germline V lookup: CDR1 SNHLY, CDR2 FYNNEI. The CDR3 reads CASSDGAGGTDTQYF. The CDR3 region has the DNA TGTGCCAGCAGTGACGGAGCGGGAGGGACAGATACGCAGTATTTT.

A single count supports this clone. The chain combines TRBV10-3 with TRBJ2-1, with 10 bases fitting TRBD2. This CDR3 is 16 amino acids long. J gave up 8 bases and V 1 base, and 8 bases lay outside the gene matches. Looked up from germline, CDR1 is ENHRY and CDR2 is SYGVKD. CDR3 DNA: TGTGCCATCAGTGAGTTCCTAGCGGGAGATCAGTATGAGCAGTTCTTC. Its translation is CAISEFLAGDQYEQFF.

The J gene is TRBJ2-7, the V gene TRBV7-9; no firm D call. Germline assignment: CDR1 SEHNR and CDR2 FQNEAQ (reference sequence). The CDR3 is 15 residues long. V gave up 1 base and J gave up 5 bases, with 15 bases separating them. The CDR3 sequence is CASSLVSGNVNEQYF. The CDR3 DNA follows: TGTGCCAGCAGCTTAGTATCGGGTAACGTCAACGAGCAGTACTTC.

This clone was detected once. CDR3 nucleotides: TGTGCCAGCAGCTTAGGGGCCGGACCCGGGGATGAAAAACTGTTTTTT. This sequence encodes CASSLGAGPGDEKLFF. The chain joins TRBV11-2 to TRBJ1-4; D remains ambiguous. Trimming took off 1 base at V and 6 bases at J, with 15 bases between the two ends. Germline V gives CDR1 SGHAT, CDR2 FQNNGV. The CDR3 totals 16 residues.

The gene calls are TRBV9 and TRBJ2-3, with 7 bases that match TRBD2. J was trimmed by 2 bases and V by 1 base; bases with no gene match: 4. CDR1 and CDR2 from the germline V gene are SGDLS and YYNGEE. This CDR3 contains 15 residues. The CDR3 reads CASSVSGRDTDTQYF. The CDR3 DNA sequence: TGTGCCAGCAGCGTAAGTGGGAGGGACACAGATACGCAGTATTTT.

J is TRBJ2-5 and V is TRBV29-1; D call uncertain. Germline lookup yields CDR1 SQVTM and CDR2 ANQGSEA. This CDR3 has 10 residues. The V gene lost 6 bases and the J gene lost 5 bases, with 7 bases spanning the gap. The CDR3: CSVLFETQYF. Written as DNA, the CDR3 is TGCAGCGTCTTATTTGAGACCCAGTACTTC.

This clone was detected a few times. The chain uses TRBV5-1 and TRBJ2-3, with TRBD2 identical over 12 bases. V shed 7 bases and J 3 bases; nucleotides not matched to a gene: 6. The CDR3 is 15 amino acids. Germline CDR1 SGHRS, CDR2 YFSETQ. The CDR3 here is CASQQTSGSTDTQYF. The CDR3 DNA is TGCGCCAGCCAACAGACTAGCGGGAGTACAGATACGCAGTATTTT.

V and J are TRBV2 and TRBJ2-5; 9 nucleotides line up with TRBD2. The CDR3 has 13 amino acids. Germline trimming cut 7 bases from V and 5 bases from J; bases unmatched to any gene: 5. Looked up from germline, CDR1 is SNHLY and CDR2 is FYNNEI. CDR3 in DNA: TGTGCCAGCAAAAGCGGGAGGAGGGAGACCCAGTACTTC. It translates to CASKSGRRETQYF.

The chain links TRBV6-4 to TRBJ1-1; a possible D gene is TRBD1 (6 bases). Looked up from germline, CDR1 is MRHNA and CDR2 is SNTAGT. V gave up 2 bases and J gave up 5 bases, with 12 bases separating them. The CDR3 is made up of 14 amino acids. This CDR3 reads CASSDVGAVTEAFF. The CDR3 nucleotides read TGTGCCAGCAGTGACGTGGGGGCTGTAACTGAAGCTTTCTTT.

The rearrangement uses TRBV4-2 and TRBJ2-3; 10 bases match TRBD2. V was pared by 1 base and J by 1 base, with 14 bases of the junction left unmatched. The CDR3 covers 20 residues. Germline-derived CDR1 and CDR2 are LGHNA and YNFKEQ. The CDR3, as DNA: TGTGCCAGCAGCCAAGCCAAGACCAGCTTCGGACTAGCGGGCACAGATACGCAGTATTTT. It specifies CASSQAKTSFGLAGTDTQYF.

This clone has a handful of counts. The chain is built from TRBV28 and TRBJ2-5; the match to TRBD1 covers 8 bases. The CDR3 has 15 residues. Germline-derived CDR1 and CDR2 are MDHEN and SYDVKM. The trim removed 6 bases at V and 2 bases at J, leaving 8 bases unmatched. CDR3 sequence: CASRWTGKFQETQYF. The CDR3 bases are TGTGCCAGCAGGTGGACAGGGAAGTTTCAAGAGACCCAGTACTTC.

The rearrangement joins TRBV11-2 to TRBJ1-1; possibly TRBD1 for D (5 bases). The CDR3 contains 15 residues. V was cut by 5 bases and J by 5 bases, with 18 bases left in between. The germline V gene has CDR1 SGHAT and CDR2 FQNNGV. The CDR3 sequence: CASSEEGGGWTEAFF. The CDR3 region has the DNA TGTGCCAGCAGCGAGGAGGGTGGGGGTTGGACTGAAGCTTTCTTT.

Here the CDR3 DNA reads TGTGCCAGCAGTGAAGCATCCGGGATCGGTAATCAGCCCCAGCATTTT. It specifies CASSEASGIGNQPQHF. This chain uses TRBV6-1 with TRBJ1-5; no clear D gene. The CDR3 extends over 16 amino acids. Germline values: CDR1 MNHNS, CDR2 SASEGT. Trimming pared 0 bases from V and 4 bases from J, leaving 13 bases between.

Here the CDR3 DNA reads TGTGCCTGGAATCTGGGGGGAGGATTGTCAGATACGCAGTATTTT. Translating it yields CAWNLGGGLSDTQYF. This chain links TRBV30 with TRBJ2-3, with D maybe TRBD2 (6 bases). Germline-derived CDR1 and CDR2 are GTSNPN and SVGIG (reference sequence). This CDR3 region has 15 residues. The V gene lost 4 bases and the J gene lost 4 bases, with 18 bases spanning the gap.

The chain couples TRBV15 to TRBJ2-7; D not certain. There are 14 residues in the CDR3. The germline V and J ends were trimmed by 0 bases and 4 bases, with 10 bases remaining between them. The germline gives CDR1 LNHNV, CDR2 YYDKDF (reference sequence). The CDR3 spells CATSRDNSPYEQYF. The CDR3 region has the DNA TGTGCCACCAGCAGAGATAACTCCCCTTACGAGCAGTACTTC.

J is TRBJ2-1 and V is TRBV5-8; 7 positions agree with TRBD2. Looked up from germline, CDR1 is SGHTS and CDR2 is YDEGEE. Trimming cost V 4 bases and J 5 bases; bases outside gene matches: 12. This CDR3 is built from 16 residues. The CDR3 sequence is CASSRTGTTINNEQFF. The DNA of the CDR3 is TGTGCCAGCAGCCGGACCGGGACTACCATAAACAATGAGCAGTTCTTC.

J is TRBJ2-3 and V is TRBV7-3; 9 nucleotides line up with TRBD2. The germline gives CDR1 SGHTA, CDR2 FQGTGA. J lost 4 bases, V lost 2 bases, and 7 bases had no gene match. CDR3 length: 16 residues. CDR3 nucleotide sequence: TGTGCCAGCAGCTTATCTGGCGGGAGGGCCTCAGATACGCAGTATTTT. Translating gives CASSLSGGRASDTQYF.

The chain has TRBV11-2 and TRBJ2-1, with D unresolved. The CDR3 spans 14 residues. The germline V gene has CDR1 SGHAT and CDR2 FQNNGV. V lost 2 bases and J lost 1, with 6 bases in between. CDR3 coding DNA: TGTGCCAGCAGCTTACGTGTTTCCTACAATGAGCAGTTCTTC. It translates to CASSLRVSYNEQFF.

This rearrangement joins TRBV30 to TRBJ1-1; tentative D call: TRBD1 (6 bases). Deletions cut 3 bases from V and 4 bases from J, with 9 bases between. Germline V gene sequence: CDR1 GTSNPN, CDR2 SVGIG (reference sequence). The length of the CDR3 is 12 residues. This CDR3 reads CAWRTGTTEAFF. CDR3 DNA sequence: TGTGCCTGGAGAACAGGGACCACTGAAGCTTTCTTT. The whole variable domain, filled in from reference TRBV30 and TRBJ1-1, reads SQTIHQWPATLVQPVGSPLSLECTVEGTSNPNLYWYRQAAGRGLQLLFYSVGIGQISSEVPQNLSASRPQDRQFILSSKKLLLSDSGFYLCAWRTGTTEAFFGQGTRLTVV.

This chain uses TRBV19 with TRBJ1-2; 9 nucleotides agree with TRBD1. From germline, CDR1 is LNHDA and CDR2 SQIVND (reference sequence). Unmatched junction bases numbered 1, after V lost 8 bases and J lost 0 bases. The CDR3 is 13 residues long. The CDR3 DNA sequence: TGTGCCAGTTGGACAGGGGCTAACTATGGCTACACCTTC. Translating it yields CASWTGANYGYTF. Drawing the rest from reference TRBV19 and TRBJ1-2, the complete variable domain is DGGITQSPKYLFRKEGQNVTLSCEQNLNHDAMYWYRQDPGQGLRLIYYSQIVNDFQKGDIAEGYSVSREKKESFPLTVTSAQKNPTAFYLCASWTGANYGYTFGSGTRLTVV.

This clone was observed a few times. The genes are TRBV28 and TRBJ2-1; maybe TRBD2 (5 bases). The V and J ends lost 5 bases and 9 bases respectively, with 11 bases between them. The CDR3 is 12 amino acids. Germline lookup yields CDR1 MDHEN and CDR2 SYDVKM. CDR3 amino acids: CASSVNRGEQFF. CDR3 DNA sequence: TGTGCCAGCAGTGTCAACCGGGGTGAGCAGTTCTTC.